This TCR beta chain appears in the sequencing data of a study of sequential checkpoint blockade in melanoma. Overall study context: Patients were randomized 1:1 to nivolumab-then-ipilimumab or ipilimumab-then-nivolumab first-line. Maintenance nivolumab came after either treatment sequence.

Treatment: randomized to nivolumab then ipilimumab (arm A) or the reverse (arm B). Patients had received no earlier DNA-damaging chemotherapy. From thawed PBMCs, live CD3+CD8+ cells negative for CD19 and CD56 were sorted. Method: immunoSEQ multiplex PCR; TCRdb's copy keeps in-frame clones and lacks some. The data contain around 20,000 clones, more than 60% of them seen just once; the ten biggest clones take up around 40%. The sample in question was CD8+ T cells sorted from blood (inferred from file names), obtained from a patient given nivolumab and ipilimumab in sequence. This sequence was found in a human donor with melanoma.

The CDR3 spells CASSYGLNQPQHF. CDR3 DNA: TGTGCCAGCAGTTATGGGCTCAATCAGCCCCAGCATTTT. The chain employs TRBV6-1 and TRBJ1-5; the D is unclear. Germline CDR1 is MNHNS and CDR2 is SASEGT. This CDR3 region has 13 residues. V lost 5 bases and J lost 3, with 8 bases in between.